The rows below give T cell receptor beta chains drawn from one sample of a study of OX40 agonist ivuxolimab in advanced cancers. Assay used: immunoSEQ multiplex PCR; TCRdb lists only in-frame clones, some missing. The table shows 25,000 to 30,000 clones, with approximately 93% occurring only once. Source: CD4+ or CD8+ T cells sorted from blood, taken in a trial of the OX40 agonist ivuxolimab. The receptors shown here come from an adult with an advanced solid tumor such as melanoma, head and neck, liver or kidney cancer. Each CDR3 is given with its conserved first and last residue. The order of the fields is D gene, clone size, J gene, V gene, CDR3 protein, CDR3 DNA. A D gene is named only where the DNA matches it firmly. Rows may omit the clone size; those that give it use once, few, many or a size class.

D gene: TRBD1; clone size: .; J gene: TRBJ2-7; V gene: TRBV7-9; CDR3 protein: CASSLRETGGSYEQYF; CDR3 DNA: TGTGCCAGCAGCTTGAGGGAGACAGGGGGGTCCTACGAGCAGTACTTC
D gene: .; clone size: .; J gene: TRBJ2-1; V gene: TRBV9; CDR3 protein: CASSVGSNQFF; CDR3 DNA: TGTGCCAGCAGCGTAGGTAGCAACCAGTTCTTC
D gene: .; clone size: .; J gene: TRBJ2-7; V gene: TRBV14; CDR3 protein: CASSPGWSYEQYF; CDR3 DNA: TGTGCCAGCAGCCCTGGCTGGTCCTACGAGCAGTACTTC
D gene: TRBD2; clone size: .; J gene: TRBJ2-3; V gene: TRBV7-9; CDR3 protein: CASSSGGWYTDTQYF; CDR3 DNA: TGTGCCAGCAGCTCGGGGGGTTGGTATACAGATACGCAGTATTTT
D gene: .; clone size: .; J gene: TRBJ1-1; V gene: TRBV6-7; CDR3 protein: CASSYLAGVVPNTEAFF; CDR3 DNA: TGTGCCAGCAGTTACTTGGCAGGGGTCGTCCCGAACACTGAAGCTTTCTTT
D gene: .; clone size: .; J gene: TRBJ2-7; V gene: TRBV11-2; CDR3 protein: CASRGPGYEQYF; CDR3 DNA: TGTGCCAGCAGGGGGCCGGGCTACGAGCAGTACTTC
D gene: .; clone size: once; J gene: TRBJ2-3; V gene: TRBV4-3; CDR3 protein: CASSVRTGTDTQYF; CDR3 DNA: TGCGCCAGCAGCGTCCGGACAGGCACAGATACGCAGTATTTT
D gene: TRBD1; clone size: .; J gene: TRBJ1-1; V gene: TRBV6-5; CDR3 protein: CASSYSPQGLGTEAFF; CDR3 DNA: TGTGCCAGCAGTTACTCACCACAGGGGTTGGGAACTGAAGCTTTCTTT
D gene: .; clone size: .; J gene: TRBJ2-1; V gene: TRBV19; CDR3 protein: CASSIKRYEQFF; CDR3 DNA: TGTGCCAGTAGTATTAAGAGGTATGAGCAGTTCTTC
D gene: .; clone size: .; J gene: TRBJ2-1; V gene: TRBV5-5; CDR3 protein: CASSQTGANEQFF; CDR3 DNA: TGTGCCAGCAGCCAAACGGGTGCAAATGAGCAGTTCTTC
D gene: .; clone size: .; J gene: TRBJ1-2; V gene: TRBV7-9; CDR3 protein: CASSLKGFGYTF; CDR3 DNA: TGTGCCAGCAGCTTAAAGGGATTTGGCTACACCTTC
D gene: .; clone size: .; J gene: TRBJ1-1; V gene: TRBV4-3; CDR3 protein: CASSQAHRLIDPTNTEAFF; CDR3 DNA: TGCGCCAGCAGCCAAGCCCACAGGTTGATTGATCCCACGAACACTGAAGCTTTCTTT
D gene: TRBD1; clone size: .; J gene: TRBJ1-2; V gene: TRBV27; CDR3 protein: CASSTTGINYGYTF; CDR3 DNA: TGTGCCAGCAGTACGACAGGGATAAACTATGGCTACACCTTC